Listed here is a single T cell receptor beta chain. What it binds is unknown. One entry per CDR3 protein, called by TCRdb with MiXCR from the 5' RACE reads. Seen here are roughly 100,000 distinct CDR3 sequences, approximately 3.3% observed once, and the top ten hold 5.5% to 6.5%. This CDR3 contains 12 residues. V was pared by 2 bases and J by 8 bases, with 2 bases of the junction left unmatched. This entry comes from a study of neurological immune-mediated disorders. General observations from the study: None of the CDR3 amino acid sequences found in expanded clones was shared across subjects. This suggests that the TCR-beta repertoires were private in all groups.

The source is a woman aged 18 to 35 with multiple sclerosis. Material for sequencing was PBMCs. The chain recombines TRBV12-3 or TRBV12-4 with TRBJ1-2, with TRBD1 matching over 7 bases. CDR3 nucleotides: TGTGCCAGCAGTTTACAGGGGGAAGGCTACACCTTC. It codes for CASSLQGEGYTF.